This paragraph reports one T cell receptor (beta chain). This CDR3 is built from 13 residues. The data were taken from a study of monozygotic twins with inflammatory bowel disease. Using the 5' RACE reads, TCRdb records one entry per CDR3 protein without DNA. The sample has 350,000 to 500,000 distinct CDR3 sequences. This receptor was identified in a human donor with ulcerative colitis or Crohn's disease, or a healthy co-twin of an affected twin (not recorded which). The sample taken for sequencing was blood. V is TRBV12-3 or TRBV12-4 and J is TRBJ1-2; TCRdb's assignment of TRBD1 cannot be checked, as there is no DNA. CDR3 sequence: CASSRDSKYGYTF.